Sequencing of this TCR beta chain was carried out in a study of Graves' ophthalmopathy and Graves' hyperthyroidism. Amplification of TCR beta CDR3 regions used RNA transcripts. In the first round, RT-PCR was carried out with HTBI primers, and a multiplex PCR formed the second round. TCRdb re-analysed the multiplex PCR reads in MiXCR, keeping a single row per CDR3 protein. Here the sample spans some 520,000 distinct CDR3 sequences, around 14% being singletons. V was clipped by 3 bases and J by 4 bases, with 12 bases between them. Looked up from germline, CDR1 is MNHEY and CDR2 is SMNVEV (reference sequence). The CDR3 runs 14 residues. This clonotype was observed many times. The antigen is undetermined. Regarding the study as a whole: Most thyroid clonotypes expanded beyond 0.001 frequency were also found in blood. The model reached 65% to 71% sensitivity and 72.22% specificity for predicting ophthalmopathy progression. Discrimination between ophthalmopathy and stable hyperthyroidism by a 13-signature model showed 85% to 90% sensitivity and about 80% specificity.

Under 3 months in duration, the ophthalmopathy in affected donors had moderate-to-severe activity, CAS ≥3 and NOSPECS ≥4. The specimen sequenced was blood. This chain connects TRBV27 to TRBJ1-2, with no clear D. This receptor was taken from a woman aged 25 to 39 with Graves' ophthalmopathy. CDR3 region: CASSFADGFYGYTF. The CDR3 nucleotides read TGTGCCAGCAGTTTTGCGGACGGGTTCTATGGCTACACCTTC.